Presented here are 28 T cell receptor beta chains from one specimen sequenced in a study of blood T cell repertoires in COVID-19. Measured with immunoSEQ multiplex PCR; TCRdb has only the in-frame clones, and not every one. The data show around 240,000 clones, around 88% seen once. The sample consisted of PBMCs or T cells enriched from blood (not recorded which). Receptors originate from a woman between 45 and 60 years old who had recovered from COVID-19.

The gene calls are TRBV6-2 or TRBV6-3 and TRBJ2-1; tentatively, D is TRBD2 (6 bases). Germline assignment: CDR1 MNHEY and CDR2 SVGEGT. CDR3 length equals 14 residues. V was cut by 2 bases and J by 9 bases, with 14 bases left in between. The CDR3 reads CASSYLLGRSEQFF. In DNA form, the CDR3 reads TGTGCCAGCAGTTACCTTCTAGGGAGGAGTGAGCAGTTCTTC.

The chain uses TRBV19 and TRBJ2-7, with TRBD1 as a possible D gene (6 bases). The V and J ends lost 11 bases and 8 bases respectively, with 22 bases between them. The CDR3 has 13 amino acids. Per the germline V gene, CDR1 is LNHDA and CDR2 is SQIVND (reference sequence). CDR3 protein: CAGSEDSRPKQYF. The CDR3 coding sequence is TGTGCCGGCTCGGAGGACAGTAGACCGAAGCAGTACTTC.

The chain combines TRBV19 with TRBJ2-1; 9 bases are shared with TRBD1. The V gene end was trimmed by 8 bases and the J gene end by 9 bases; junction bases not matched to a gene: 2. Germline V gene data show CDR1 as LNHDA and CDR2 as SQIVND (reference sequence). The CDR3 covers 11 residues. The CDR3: CASWTGVEQFF. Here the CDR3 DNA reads TGTGCCAGTTGGACAGGGGTTGAGCAGTTCTTC.

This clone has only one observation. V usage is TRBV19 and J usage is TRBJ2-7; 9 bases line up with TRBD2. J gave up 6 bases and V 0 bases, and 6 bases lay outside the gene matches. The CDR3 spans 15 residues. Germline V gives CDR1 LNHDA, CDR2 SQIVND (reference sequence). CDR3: CASSIDSLAGSEQYF. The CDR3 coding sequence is TGTGCCAGTAGTATAGATTCCCTAGCGGGAAGCGAGCAGTACTTC.

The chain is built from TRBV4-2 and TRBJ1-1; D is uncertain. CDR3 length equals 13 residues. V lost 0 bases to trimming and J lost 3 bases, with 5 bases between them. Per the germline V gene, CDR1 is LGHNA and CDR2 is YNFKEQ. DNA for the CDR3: TGTGCCAGCAGCCAAGATGGGCACACTGAAGCTTTCTTT. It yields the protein CASSQDGHTEAFF.

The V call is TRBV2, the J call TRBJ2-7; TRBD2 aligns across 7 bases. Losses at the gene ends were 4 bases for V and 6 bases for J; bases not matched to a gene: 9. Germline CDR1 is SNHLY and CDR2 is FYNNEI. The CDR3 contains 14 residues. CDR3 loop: CASSGSGGSREQYF. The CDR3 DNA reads TGTGCCAGCAGTGGATCCGGGGGGTCCCGCGAGCAGTACTTC.

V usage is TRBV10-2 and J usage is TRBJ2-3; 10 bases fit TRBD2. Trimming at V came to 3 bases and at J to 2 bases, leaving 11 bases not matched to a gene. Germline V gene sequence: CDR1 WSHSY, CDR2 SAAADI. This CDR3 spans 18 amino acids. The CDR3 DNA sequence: TGCGCCAGCAGTGATGTAAGACTAGCGGGTCCCATCACAGATACGCAGTATTTT. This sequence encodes CASSDVRLAGPITDTQYF.

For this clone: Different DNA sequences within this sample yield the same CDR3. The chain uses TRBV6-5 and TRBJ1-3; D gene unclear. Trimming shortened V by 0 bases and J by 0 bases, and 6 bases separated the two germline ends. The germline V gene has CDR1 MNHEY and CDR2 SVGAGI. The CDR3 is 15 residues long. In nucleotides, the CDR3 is TGTGCCAGCAGTTACTCAGCAGGCTCTGGAAACACCATATATTTT. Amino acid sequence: CASSYSAGSGNTIYF.

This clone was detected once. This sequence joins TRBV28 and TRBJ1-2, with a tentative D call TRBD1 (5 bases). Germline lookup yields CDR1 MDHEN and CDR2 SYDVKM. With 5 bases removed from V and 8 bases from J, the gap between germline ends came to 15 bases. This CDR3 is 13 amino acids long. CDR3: CASSTGGVLGYTF. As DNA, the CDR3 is TGTGCCAGCAGTACCGGGGGAGTGCTGGGCTACACCTTC.

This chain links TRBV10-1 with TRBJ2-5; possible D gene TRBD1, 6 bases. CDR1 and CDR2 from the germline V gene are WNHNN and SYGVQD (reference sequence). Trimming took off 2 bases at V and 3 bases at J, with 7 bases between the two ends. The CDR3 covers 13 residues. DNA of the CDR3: TGCGCCAGCAGTGAGAGGGGGAAAGAGACCCAGTACTTC. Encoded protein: CASSERGKETQYF.

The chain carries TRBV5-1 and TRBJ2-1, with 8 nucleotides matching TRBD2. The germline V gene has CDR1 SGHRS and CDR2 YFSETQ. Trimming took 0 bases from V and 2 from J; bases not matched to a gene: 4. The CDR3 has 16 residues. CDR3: CASSLAIAGTYNEQFF. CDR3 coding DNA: TGCGCCAGCAGCTTGGCTATAGCGGGGACCTACAATGAGCAGTTCTTC. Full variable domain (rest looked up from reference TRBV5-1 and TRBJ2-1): KAGVTQTPRYLIKTRGQQVTLSCSPISGHRSVSWYQQTPGQGLQFLFEYFSETQRNKGNFPGRFSGRQFSNSRSEMNVSTLELGDSALYLCASSLAIAGTYNEQFFGPGTRLTVL.

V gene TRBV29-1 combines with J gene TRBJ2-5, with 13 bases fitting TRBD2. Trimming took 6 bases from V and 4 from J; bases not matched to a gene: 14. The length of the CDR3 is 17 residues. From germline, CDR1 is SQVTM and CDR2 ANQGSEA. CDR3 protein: CSVVDPGLAGFGETQYF. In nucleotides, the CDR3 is TGCAGCGTCGTAGACCCGGGACTAGCGGGATTCGGAGAGACCCAGTACTTC. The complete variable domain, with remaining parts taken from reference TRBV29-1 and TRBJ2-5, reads SAVISQKPSRDICQRGTSLTIQCQVDSQVTMMFWYRQQPGQSLTLIATANQGSEATYESGFVIDKFPISRPNLTFSTLTVSNMSPEDSSIYLCSVVDPGLAGFGETQYFGPGTRLLVL.

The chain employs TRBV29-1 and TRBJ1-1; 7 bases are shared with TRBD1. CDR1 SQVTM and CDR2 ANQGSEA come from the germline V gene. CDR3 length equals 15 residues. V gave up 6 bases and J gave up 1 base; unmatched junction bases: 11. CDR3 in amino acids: CSVGDSQGANTEAFF. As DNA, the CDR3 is TGCAGCGTGGGGGACAGTCAAGGGGCGAACACTGAAGCTTTCTTT.

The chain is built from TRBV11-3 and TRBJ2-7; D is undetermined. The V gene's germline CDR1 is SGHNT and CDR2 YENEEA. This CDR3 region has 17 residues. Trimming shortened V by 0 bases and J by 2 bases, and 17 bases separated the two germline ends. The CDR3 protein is CASSLDRGTTIPYEQYF. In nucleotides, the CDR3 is TGTGCCAGCAGCTTAGATCGAGGAACTACGATTCCCTACGAGCAGTACTTC.

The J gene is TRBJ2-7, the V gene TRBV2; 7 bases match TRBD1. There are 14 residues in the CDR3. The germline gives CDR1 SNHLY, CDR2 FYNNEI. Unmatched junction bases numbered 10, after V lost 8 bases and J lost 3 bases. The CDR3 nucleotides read TGTGCCAGCGGGGCCGGGACAGTCGACTACGAGCAGTACTTC. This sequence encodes CASGAGTVDYEQYF.

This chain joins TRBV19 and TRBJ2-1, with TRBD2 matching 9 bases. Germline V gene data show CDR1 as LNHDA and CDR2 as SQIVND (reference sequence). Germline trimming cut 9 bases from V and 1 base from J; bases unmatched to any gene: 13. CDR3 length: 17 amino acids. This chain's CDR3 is CARGGSGRIGSYNEQFF. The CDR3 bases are TGTGCCAGGGGAGGGAGCGGGAGGATCGGGTCCTACAATGAGCAGTTCTTC.

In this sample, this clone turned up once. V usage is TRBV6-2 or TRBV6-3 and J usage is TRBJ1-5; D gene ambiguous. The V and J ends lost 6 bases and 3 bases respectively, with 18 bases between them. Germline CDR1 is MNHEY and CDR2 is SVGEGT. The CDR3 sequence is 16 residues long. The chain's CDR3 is CASSHVWLNNNQPQHF. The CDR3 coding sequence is TGTGCCAGCAGCCACGTGTGGCTGAATAACAATCAGCCCCAGCATTTT.

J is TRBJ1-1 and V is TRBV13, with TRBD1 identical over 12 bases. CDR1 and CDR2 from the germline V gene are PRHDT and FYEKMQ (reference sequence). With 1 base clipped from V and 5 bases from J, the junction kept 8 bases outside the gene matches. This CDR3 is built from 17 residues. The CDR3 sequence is CASSLAGTGGKGTEAFF. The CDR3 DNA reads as TGTGCCAGCAGCTTAGCGGGGACAGGGGGCAAGGGGACTGAAGCTTTCTTT.

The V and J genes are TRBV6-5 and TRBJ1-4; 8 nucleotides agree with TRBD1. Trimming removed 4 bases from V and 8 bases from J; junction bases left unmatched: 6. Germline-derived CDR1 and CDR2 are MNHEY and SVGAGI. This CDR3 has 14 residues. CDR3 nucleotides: TGTGCCAGCAGTTTTAGGACAGGGACGGAAAAACTGTTTTTT. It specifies CASSFRTGTEKLFF.

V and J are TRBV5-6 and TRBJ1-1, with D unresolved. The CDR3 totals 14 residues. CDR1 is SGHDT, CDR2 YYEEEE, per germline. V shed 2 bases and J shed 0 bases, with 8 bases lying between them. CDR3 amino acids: CASSFRYLNTEAFF. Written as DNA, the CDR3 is TGTGCCAGCAGCTTTAGATACTTGAACACTGAAGCTTTCTTT.

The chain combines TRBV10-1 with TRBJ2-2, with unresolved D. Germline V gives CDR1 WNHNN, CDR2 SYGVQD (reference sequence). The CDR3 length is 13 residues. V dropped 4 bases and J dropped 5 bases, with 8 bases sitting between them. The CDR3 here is CASSVLKTGELFF. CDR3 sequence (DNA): TGCGCCAGCAGTGTGTTAAAAACCGGGGAGCTGTTTTTT.

For the CDR3, the DNA is TGTGCCAGCAGCTTACTGGCGGGAGCCAAAAACATTCAGTACTTC. It specifies CASSLLAGAKNIQYF. The chain couples TRBV11-2 to TRBJ2-4; possible D gene TRBD2, 5 bases. Germline V gives CDR1 SGHAT, CDR2 FQNNGV. Deletions cut 2 bases from V and 0 bases from J, with 8 bases between. CDR3 length equals 15 residues. The whole variable domain, filled in from reference TRBV11-2 and TRBJ2-4, reads EAGVAQSPRYKIIEKRQSVAFWCNPISGHATLYWYQQILGQGPKLLIQFQNNGVVDDSQLPKDRFSAERLKGVDSTLKIQPAKLEDSAVYLCASSLLAGAKNIQYFGAGTRLSVL.

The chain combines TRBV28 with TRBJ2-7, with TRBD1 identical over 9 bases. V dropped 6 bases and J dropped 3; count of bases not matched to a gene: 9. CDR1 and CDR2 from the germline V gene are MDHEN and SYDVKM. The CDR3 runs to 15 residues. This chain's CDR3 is CASRIRDRDYYEQYF. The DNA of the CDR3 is TGTGCCAGCAGGATCCGGGACAGGGACTACTACGAGCAGTACTTC.

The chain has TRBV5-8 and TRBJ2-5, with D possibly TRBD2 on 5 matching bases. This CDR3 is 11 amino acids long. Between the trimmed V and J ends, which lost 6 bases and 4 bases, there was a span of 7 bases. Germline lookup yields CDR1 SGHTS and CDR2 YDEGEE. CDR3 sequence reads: CASNAGETQYF. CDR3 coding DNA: TGTGCCAGCAACGCGGGAGAGACCCAGTACTTC.

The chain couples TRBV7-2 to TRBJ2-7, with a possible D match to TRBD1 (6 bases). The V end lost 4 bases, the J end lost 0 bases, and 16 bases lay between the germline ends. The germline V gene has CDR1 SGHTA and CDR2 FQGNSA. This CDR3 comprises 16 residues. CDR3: CASSSRSGADSYEQYF. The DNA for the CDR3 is TGTGCCAGCAGCTCCCGGTCAGGGGCCGACTCCTACGAGCAGTACTTC.

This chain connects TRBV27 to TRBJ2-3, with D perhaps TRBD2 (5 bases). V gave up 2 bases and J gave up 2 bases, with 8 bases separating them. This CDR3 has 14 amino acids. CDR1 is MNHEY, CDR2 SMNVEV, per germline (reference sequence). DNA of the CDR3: TGTGCCAGCAGTTTACGCGACTACACAGATACGCAGTATTTT. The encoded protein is CASSLRDYTDTQYF.

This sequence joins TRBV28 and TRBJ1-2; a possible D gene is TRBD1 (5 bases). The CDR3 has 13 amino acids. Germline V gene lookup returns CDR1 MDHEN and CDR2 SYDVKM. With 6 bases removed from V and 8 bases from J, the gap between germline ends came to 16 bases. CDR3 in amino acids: CASRIDSPFGYTF. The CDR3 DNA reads TGTGCCAGCAGGATAGACAGTCCATTCGGCTACACCTTC.

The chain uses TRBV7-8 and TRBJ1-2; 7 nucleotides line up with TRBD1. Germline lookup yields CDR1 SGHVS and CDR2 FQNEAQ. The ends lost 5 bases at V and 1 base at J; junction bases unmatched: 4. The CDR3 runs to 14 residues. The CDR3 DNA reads TGTGCCAGCAGCCCGGACAGGAGTAACTATGGCTACACCTTC. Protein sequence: CASSPDRSNYGYTF.